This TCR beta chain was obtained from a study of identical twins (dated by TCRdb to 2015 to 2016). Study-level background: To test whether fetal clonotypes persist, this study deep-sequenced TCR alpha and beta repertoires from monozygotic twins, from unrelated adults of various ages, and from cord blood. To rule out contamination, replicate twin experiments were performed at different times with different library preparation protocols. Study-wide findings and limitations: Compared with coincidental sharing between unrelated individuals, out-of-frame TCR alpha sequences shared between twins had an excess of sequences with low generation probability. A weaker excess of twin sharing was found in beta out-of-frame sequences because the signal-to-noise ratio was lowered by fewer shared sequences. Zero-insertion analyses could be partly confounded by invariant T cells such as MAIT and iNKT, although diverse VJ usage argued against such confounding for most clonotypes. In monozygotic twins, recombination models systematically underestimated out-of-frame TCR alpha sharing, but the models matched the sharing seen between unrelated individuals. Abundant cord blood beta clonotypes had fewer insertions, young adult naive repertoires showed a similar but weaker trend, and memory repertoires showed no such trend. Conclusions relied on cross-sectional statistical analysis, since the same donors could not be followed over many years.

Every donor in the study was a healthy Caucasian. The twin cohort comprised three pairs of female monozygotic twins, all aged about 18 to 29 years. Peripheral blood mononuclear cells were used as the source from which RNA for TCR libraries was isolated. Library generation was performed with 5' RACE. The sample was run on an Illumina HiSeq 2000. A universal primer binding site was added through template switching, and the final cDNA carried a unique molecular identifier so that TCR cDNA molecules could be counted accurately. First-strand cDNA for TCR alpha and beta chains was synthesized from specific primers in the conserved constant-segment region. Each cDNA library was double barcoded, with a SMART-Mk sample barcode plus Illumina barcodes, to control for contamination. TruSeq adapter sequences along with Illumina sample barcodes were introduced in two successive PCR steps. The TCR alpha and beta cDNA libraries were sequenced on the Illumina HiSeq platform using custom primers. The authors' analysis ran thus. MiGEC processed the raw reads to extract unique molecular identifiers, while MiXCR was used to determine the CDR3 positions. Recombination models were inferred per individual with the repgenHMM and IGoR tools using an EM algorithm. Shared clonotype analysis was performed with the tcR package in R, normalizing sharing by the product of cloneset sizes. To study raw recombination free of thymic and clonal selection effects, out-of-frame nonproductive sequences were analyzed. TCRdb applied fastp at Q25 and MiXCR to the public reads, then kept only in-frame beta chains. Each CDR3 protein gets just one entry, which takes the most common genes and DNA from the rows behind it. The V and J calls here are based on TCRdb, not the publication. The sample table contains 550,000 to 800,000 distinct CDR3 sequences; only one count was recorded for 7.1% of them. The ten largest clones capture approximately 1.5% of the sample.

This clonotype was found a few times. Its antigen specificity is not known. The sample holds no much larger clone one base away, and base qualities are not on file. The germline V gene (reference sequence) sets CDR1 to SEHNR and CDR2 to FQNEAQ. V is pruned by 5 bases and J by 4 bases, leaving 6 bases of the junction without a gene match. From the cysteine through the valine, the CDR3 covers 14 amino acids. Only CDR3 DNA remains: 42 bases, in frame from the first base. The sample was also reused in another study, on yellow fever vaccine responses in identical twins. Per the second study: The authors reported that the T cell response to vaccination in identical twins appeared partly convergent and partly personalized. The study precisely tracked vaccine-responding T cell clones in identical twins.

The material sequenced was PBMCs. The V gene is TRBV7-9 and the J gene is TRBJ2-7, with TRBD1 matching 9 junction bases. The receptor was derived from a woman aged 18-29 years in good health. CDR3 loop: CASSRTGVNYEQYV. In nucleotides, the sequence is TGTGCCAGCAGCCGGACAGGGGTGAATTACGAGCAGTACGTC.